This T cell receptor (beta chain) was sequenced in a study of identical twins (dated by TCRdb to 2016 to 2017). Looking at the study overall: To test whether fetal clonotypes persist, the study used deep sequencing on TCR alpha and beta repertoires from monozygotic twins, unrelated adults of various ages, and cord blood. To rule out contamination, replicate twin experiments were performed at different times with different library preparation protocols. The investigation overall reported the following: Out-of-frame TCR alpha sharing in monozygotic twins was systematically underestimated by recombination models, whereas sharing between unrelated individuals was in agreement with the recombination models. Compared with coincidental sharing between unrelated individuals, out-of-frame TCR alpha sequences shared between twins had an excess of sequences with low generation probability. Zero-insertion analyses could be partly confounded by invariant T cells such as MAIT and iNKT, although diverse VJ usage argued against such confounding for most clonotypes. Conclusions relied on cross-sectional statistical analysis, since the same donors could not be followed over many years. Excess twin sharing in beta out-of-frame sequences was weaker because fewer shared sequences lowered the signal-to-noise ratio. Fewer insertions were carried by abundant cord blood beta clonotypes; a weaker similar trend was observed in young adult naive repertoires, while no such trend was observed in memory repertoires.

The method behind the library was 5' RACE. TCRdb lists the instrument as Illumina HiSeq 2000. Template switching added a universal primer binding site, and the final cDNA carried a unique molecular identifier that allowed TCR cDNA molecules to be counted accurately. Specific primers in the conserved constant-segment region were used to synthesize first-strand cDNA for TCR alpha and beta chains. To control for contamination, every cDNA library was double barcoded, receiving both a SMART-Mk sample barcode and Illumina barcodes. Two successive PCR steps introduced TruSeq adapter sequences along with Illumina sample barcodes. The TCR alpha and beta cDNA libraries were sequenced on the Illumina HiSeq platform using custom primers. In the source study's methods: MiGEC was used to process raw reads and extract unique molecular identifiers, and MiXCR was used to find CDR3 positions. For each individual, recombination models were inferred using an EM algorithm with the repgenHMM and IGoR tools. The tcR package in R was used for shared clonotype analysis, with sharing normalized by the product of cloneset sizes. To study raw recombination free of thymic and clonal selection effects, out-of-frame nonproductive sequences were analyzed. In-frame beta chains were kept once TCRdb had trimmed the public reads at Q25 with fastp and called clones with MiXCR. Rows with one shared CDR3 protein collapse into an entry with the most common genes and DNA. These V and J calls originate from TCRdb's pipeline instead of the authors' own analysis. The sample records some 600,000 distinct CDR3 sequences, roughly 7.2% of which are singletons. The ten largest make up over 1.5% of the sample.

Every donor was a healthy Caucasian. Three pairs of female monozygotic twins, all aged roughly 18 to 29 years, made up the twin cohort. Peripheral blood mononuclear cells were used as the source from which RNA for TCR libraries was isolated. The V end gives up 5 bases and the J end 2 bases, leaving 3 bases in the junction not matched to a gene. The germline V gene supplies CDR1 SQVTM and CDR2 ANQGSEA. The CDR3, from cysteine to phenylalanine, totals 13 residues. Only the CDR3 DNA stays, 39 bases, in frame from base 1. Comment on this clonotype: Its antigen is unknown. One base away there is no much larger clone; base qualities are not given.

This same sample was also taken into another study, of yellow fever vaccine responses in identical twins. The second paper further reports: According to the authors, in identical twins the way T cells responded to vaccination appeared partly convergent and partly personalized. The study precisely tracked vaccine-responding T cell clones in identical twins.

The source is a woman in her late teens or twenties in good health. The sequence joins TRBV29-1 to TRBJ2-3; TRBD2 aligns with 8 central bases. Sequenced input: PBMCs. This receptor carries the CDR3 CSVKAGVTDTQYF. Here is the DNA: TGCAGCGTTAAAGCGGGAGTCACAGATACGCAGTATTTT.